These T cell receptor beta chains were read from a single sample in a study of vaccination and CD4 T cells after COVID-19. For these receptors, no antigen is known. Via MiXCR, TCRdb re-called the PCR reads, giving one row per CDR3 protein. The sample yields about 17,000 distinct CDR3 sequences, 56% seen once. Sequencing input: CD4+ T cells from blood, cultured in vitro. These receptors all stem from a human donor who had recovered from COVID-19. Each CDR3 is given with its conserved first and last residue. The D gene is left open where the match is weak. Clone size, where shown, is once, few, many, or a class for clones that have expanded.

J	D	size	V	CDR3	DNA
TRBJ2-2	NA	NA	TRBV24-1	CATSDLQFAQGNTGELFF	TGTGCCACCAGTGATTTGCAATTCGCTCAGGGGAACACCGGGGAGCTGTTTTTT
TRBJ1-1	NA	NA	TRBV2	CASGIERANAEAFF	TGTGCCAGCGGGATTGAGAGGGCGAATGCTGAAGCTTTCTTT
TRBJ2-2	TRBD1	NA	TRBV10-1	CASSGETGYTGELFF	TGCGCCAGCAGTGGCGAGACAGGGTACACCGGGGAGCTGTTTTTT
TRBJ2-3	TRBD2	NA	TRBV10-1	CASSESRLADTDTQYF	TGCGCCAGCAGTGAGTCAAGGCTAGCGGACACAGATACGCAGTATTTT
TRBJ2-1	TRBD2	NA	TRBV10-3	CAISEGLAGNNEQFF	TGTGCCATCAGTGAGGGACTAGCGGGGAACAATGAGCAGTTCTTC
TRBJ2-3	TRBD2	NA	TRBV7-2	CASSIGLAGVLDTQYF	TGTGCCAGCAGCATAGGACTAGCGGGAGTCTTGGATACGCAGTATTTT
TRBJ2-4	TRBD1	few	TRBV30	CAWSRTGGNIQYF	TGTGCCTGGAGTAGGACAGGGGGAAACATTCAGTACTTC
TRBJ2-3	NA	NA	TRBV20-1	CSAPTTGTTWGTQYF	TGCAGTGCTCCGACGACCGGGACCACCTGGGGTACGCAGTATTTT
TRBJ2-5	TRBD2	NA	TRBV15	CATSRDQGTTPETQYF	TGTGCCACCAGCAGAGATCAAGGGACTACCCCCGAGACCCAGTACTTC
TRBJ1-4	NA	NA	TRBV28	CASITGGRGGEKLFF	TGTGCCAGCATCACTGGGGGACGGGGAGGTGAAAAACTGTTTTTT
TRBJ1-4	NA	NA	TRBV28	CASSQTQGYLNEKLFF	TGTGCCAGCAGTCAAACCCAGGGGTATCTGAATGAAAAACTGTTTTTT
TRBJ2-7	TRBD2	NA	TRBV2	CASKVLAGGYEQYF	TGTGCCAGCAAAGTACTAGCGGGAGGGTACGAGCAGTACTTC
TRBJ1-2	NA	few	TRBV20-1	CSVVRKEGYGYTF	TGCAGTGTCGTACGTAAAGAAGGATATGGCTACACCTTC
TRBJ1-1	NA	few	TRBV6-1	CASRQGRTEAFF	TGTGCCAGCAGGCAGGGACGCACTGAAGCTTTCTTT
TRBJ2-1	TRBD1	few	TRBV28	CASSGWGSGTGGEYNEQFF	TGTGCCAGCAGTGGGTGGGGATCCGGGACAGGGGGTGAGTACAATGAGCAGTTCTTC
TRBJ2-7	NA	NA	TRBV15	CATSTRSHSYEQYF	TGTGCCACCAGCACCCGGTCCCACTCCTACGAGCAGTACTTC
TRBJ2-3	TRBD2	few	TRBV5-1	CASSSRLAGGSTASTDTQYF	TGCGCCAGCAGCTCGCGACTAGCGGGGGGCTCTACTGCTAGCACAGATACGCAGTATTTT
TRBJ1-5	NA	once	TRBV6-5	CASSSLRGTQPQHF	TGTGCCAGCAGTTCTCTTCGGGGAACTCAGCCCCAGCATTTT
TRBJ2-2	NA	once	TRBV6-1	CASTPEGGRAPTGELFF	TGTGCCAGCACACCCGAAGGGGGGAGGGCCCCCACCGGGGAGCTGTTTTTT
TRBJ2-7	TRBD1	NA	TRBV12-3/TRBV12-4	CASSKNRDRVGEQYF	TGTGCCAGCAGTAAGAACCGGGACAGGGTTGGGGAGCAGTACTTC
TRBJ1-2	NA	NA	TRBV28	CASSLGGGGSYGYTF	TGTGCCAGCAGCCTCGGCGGGGGGGGTAGCTATGGCTACACCTTC
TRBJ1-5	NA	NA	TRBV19	CASSMGANQPQHF	TGTGCCAGTAGTATGGGGGCTAATCAGCCCCAGCATTTT
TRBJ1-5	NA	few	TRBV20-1	CSARDSNQPQHF	TGCAGTGCTAGAGATAGCAATCAGCCCCAGCATTTT
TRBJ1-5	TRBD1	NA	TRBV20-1	CSARIQGAGQPQHF	TGCAGTGCTAGGATCCAGGGGGCCGGTCAGCCCCAGCATTTT